The rows below give T cell receptor beta chains drawn from one sample of a study of Graves' ophthalmopathy and Graves' hyperthyroidism. TCRdb used MiXCR to reprocess the multiplex PCR reads, holding one entry per CDR3 protein. The sample lists 200,000 to 250,000 distinct CDR3 sequences; around 28% were seen once. Sequencing used peripheral blood. The receptors derive from a man aged 45-65 years with Graves' ophthalmopathy. Both conserved end residues are trimmed from each CDR3.

J gene | V gene | CDR3 protein
TRBJ2-7 | TRBV6-2/TRBV6-3 | ASSYGSFSYEQY
TRBJ2-4 | TRBV20-1 | SASTGRGAKNIQY
TRBJ2-7 | TRBV7-8 | ASSLAGGGGYEQY
TRBJ2-5 | TRBV4-1 | ASSQVQTQETQY
TRBJ2-5 | TRBV12-3/TRBV12-4 | ASSHLQETQY
TRBJ2-5 | TRBV3-1 | ASSPGQGWDETQY
TRBJ1-5 | TRBV15 | ATSRDRNQPQH
TRBJ1-5 | TRBV18 | ASSPSGQGQPQH
TRBJ1-2 | TRBV7-8 | ASSLEAQFHYGYT
TRBJ2-3 | TRBV12-5 | ASAIGQSTDTQY
TRBJ1-1 | TRBV19 | ASSIRSEAF
TRBJ2-5 | TRBV11-2 | ASSFGHGETQY
TRBJ2-1 | TRBV20-1 | SARSPSGRYEQF
TRBJ1-5 | TRBV2 | ASSEARQRNQPQH
TRBJ2-5 | TRBV7-2 | ASRLSSGRETQY
TRBJ1-6 | TRBV12-3/TRBV12-4 | ASSLEVTGGSPLH
TRBJ2-7 | TRBV6-5 | ASSYGATYEQY
TRBJ2-1 | TRBV12-3/TRBV12-4 | ASSLTGGEQF
TRBJ2-7 | TRBV5-6 | ASPRTSGSYEQY
TRBJ2-7 | TRBV14 | ASSPPWSSYEQY
TRBJ2-7 | TRBV24-1 | ATSLGSDLSYEQY
TRBJ2-7 | TRBV7-2 | ASSPGVGGAYEQY
TRBJ1-1 | TRBV6-4 | ASSATWTGENTEAF
TRBJ2-5 | TRBV6-5 | ASSRFNWETQY
TRBJ2-7 | TRBV30 | AWSRDSSYEQY
TRBJ2-3 | TRBV28 | ASSMTQTTDTQY
TRBJ1-1 | TRBV9 | ASSVGDRLEAF
TRBJ1-2 | TRBV28 | ASSPGSSLYGYT
TRBJ1-1 | TRBV12-3/TRBV12-4 | ASRRGWTNTEAF
TRBJ2-2 | TRBV7-2 | ASSLRTGTGTGELF
TRBJ2-7 | TRBV7-8 | ASSFVGTSAYEQY
TRBJ2-4 | TRBV6-5 | ASSLALQGGNIQY
TRBJ2-5 | TRBV28 | ASSSSAAPETQY
TRBJ1-6 | TRBV6-1 | ASRQSYNSPLH
TRBJ2-7 | TRBV5-1 | ASSFESGGYEQY
TRBJ1-1 | TRBV28 | ASSFGEPEAF
TRBJ2-7 | TRBV7-9 | ASTQDFYEQY
TRBJ2-2 | TRBV28 | ASSPDRVLTGELF
TRBJ1-1 | TRBV19 | ATSDIPLNTEAF
TRBJ1-5 | TRBV19 | ASSISGGGQPQH
TRBJ1-6 | TRBV7-9 | ASSVDDSPLH
TRBJ1-2 | TRBV12-3/TRBV12-4 | ASKGSYGYT
TRBJ2-4 | TRBV9 | ASSVGGGKNIQY
TRBJ2-7 | TRBV6-1 | ASAGTGSYEQY
TRBJ1-2 | TRBV12-3/TRBV12-4 | ASRGLQGLGGYT
TRBJ1-2 | TRBV30 | ACAGRDYGYT
TRBJ2-7 | TRBV5-1 | ASSLEGLAGGYEQY
TRBJ1-2 | TRBV11-2 | ASIVGPQGGQGGYT
TRBJ2-2 | TRBV6-1 | ATMRTGTGELF
TRBJ1-2 | TRBV19 | ASSISSHRRPNGYT
TRBJ2-7 | TRBV11-3 | ASSLWGPTYEQY
TRBJ1-5 | TRBV6-2/TRBV6-3 | ASSYTATGGAGNQPQH
TRBJ2-5 | TRBV5-1 | ASSLNLGARQETQY
TRBJ2-5 | TRBV30 | AVDSAPGTQY
TRBJ2-7 | TRBV20-1 | SATGRQDSYEQY
TRBJ2-7 | TRBV6-2/TRBV6-3 | ASSYGNPLEQY
TRBJ2-5 | TRBV6-2/TRBV6-3 | ASLDEWQQETQY
TRBJ1-6 | TRBV7-9 | ASSLRGENSPLH
TRBJ2-2 | TRBV20-1 | SAPQGARLF